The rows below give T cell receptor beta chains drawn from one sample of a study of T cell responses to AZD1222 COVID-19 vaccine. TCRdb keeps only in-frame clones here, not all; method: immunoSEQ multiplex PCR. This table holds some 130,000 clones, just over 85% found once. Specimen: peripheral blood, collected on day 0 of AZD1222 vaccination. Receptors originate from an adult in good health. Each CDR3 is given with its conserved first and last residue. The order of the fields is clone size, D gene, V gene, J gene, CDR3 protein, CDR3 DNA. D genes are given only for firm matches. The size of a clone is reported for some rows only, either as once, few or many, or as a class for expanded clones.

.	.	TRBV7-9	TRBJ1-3	CASSLGGETHTIYF	TGTGCCAGCAGCTTAGGGGGGGAGACGCACACCATATATTTT
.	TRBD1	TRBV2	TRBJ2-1	CASRKGGIYNEQFF	TGTGCCAGCAGAAAAGGGGGCATTTACAATGAGCAGTTCTTC
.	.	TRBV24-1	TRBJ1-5	CATSDYTRYQPQHF	TGTGCCACCAGTGACTATACGCGGTATCAGCCCCAGCATTTT
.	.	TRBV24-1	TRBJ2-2	CATSEGSSNTGELFF	TGTGCCACCAGTGAGGGAAGCTCGAACACCGGGGAGCTGTTTTTT
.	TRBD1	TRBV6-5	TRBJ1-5	CASTRGREGNQPQHF	TGTGCCAGCACAAGGGGGCGAGAAGGAAATCAGCCCCAGCATTTT
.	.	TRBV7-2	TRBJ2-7	CASSGKVGRGFTEQYF	TGTGCCAGCAGCGGGAAAGTGGGAAGGGGCTTCACCGAGCAGTACTTC
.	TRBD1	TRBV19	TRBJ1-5	CASRQTGPSQPQHF	TGTGCCAGTAGGCAGACAGGGCCGAGTCAGCCCCAGCATTTT
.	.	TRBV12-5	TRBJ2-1	CASGLVRKGYNEQFF	TGTGCTAGTGGTTTGGTAAGGAAGGGGTACAATGAGCAGTTCTTC
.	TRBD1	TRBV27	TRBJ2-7	CASTGTGDPSYEQYF	TGTGCCAGCACCGGGACAGGAGACCCATCCTACGAGCAGTACTTC
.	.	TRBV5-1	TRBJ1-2	CASSLFVGANYGYTF	TGCGCCAGCAGCTTGTTCGTGGGAGCTAACTATGGCTACACCTTC
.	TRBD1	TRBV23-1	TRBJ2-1	CASSRPPGTGRNEQFF	TGCGCCAGCAGTCGCCCACCCGGGACAGGGCGGAATGAGCAGTTCTTC
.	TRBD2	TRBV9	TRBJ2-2	CASSAHSGGAGTGELFF	TGTGCCAGCAGCGCCCACTCCGGGGGGGCGGGCACCGGGGAGCTGTTTTTT
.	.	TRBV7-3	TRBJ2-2	CASSPNGAMNTGELFF	TGTGCCAGCAGCCCCAATGGGGCCATGAACACCGGGGAGCTGTTTTTT
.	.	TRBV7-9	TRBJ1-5	CASSDYTKGRGNQPQHF	TGTGCCAGCAGCGATTATACCAAGGGCAGGGGCAATCAGCCCCAGCATTTT
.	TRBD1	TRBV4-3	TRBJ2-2	CASSQGQGAHTGELFF	TGCGCCAGCAGCCAGGGACAGGGGGCTCACACCGGGGAGCTGTTTTTT
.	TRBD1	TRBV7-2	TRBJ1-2	CASSSQRTGIAAGGYTF	TGTGCCAGCAGCTCACAAAGGACAGGGATCGCGGCAGGGGGCTACACCTTC
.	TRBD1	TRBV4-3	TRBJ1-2	CASSQDAGGAYGYTF	TGCGCCAGCAGCCAAGATGCAGGGGGCGCCTATGGCTACACCTTC
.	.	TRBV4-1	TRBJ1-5	CASSQVVSPQPQHF	TGCGCCAGCAGCCAAGTGGTCAGCCCGCAGCCCCAGCATTTT
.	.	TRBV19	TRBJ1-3	CATAPGTGGNTIYF	TGTGCCACCGCACCCGGGACGGGGGGAAACACCATATATTTT
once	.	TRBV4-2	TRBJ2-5	CASSQEEAIETQYF	TGTGCCAGCAGCCAAGAAGAAGCGATCGAGACCCAGTACTTC
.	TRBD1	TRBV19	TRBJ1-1	CASSIIQGVLDTEAFF	TGTGCCAGTAGTATAATTCAGGGGGTTTTGGACACTGAAGCTTTCTTT
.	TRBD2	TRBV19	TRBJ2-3	CASHSRGSGGRTDTQYF	TGTGCCAGTCACTCCCGGGGTAGCGGGGGGCGCACAGATACGCAGTATTTT
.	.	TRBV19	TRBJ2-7	CASSTRGDEQYF	TGTGCCAGTAGTACCCGGGGCGACGAGCAGTACTTC
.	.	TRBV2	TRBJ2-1	CASSEPGLQFF	TGTGCCAGCAGTGAGCCGGGGCTGCAGTTCTTC
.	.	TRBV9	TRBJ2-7	CASSVGGGFGYEQYF	TGTGCCAGCAGCGTAGGAGGGGGTTTTGGTTACGAGCAGTACTTC
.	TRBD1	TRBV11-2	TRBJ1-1	CASSSSDRGNTEAFF	TGTGCCAGCAGCTCTTCCGACAGGGGCAACACTGAAGCTTTCTTT
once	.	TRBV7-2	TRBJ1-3	CASSLEGRAGNTIYF	TGTGCCAGCAGCTTAGAAGGGAGGGCTGGAAACACCATATATTTT
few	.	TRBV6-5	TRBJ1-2	CASRGLGRSYGYTF	TGTGCCAGCCGGGGATTAGGCAGGAGCTATGGCTACACCTTC
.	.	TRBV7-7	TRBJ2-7	CASSPRDTSYEQYF	TGTGCTAGCAGCCCCCGGGACACCTCCTACGAGCAGTACTTC
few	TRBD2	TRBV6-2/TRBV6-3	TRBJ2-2	CASSYPSGGADTGELFF	TGTGCCAGCAGTTACCCTAGCGGGGGGGCAGATACCGGGGAGCTGTTTTTT
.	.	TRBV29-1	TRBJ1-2	CSVRTGEDYGYTF	TGCAGCGTAAGGACCGGGGAGGACTATGGCTACACCTTC
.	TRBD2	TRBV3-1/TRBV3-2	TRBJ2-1	CASSRIAGGITSGVVPVDEQFF	TGTGCCAGCAGCCGTATAGCGGGGGGGATTACGTCGGGAGTAGTCCCAGTCGATGAGCAGTTCTTC